This T cell receptor beta chain comes out of a study of CD8 T cells in Susac syndrome. Trimming took 0 bases from V and 5 from J, leaving 8 bases between them. Per the germline V gene, CDR1 is SGDLS and CDR2 is YYNGEE. CDR3 length: 13 residues. RNA, at roughly 0.45 to 1 ug, was reverse transcribed with random hexamers. TCRdb re-derived calls from the immunoSEQ multiplex PCR reads in MiXCR, one entry per CDR3 protein. The sample has about 300,000 distinct CDR3 sequences; 89% are singletons. This clonotype was recorded only once. The sequenced target, TCR beta, came from blood CD8+ and CD4+ T cells. The sample comprised CD8+ T cells from PBMCs. The TCR originated in a human donor with multiple sclerosis. The chain uses TRBV9 and TRBJ2-5, with D perhaps matching TRBD1 (5 bases). The chain's CDR3 is CASSVVPGETQYF. In nucleotides, the CDR3 is TGTGCCAGCAGCGTAGTTCCAGGGGAGACCCAGTACTTC.